The subject of this entry is one T cell receptor beta chain. Its antigen is still unknown. The sample belongs to a study of immune evolution from preneoplasia to lung adenocarcinoma. Study-wide background: HLA loss of heterozygosity: around 6.5% AIS, approximately 15% MIA, over 25% ADC, none AAH. Whole-study results and caveats: Later-stage lesions seemingly showed higher T cell density and diversity than normal lung.

Germline CDR1 and CDR2: SGHVS and FQNEAQ. The CDR3 is made up of 15 amino acids. Trimming shortened V by 1 base and J by 0 bases, and 9 bases separated the two germline ends. Clones were sequenced by immunoSEQ multiplex PCR, and TCRdb holds only the in-frame ones, with some missing. The repertoire has 7,600 or so clones, 82% of them found once; the top ten carry approximately 3%. The origin of this receptor is a person aged 70 to 85 with lung adenocarcinoma. J is TRBJ1-2 and V is TRBV7-8; unclear D gene. The specimen sequenced was FFPE minimally invasive lung adenocarcinoma tissue. In DNA form, the CDR3 reads TGTGCCAGCAGCTTAGGACACAGAACTAACTATGGCTACACCTTC. Residues: CASSLGHRTNYGYTF.